This TCR beta chain was sequenced in a study of radiotherapy plus CTLA-4 blockade in lung cancer (dated by TCRdb to between 2018 and 2020). Regarding the complete study: Among the enrolled patients, approximately 18% had an objective response, and approximately 33% reached disease control. General findings and caveats noted by the study authors: The strongest predictors of response were reported to be early dynamic shifts in blood T cell clones along with a rise in serum interferon-beta following radiation. After treatment with radiotherapy and ipilimumab, TCR clones that originated in tumors expanded in peripheral blood.

Details on this clone: Which antigen it targets is not known. Within one base of it there is no much larger clone, and no base qualities were kept.

Focal radiation therapy combined with CTLA-4 blockade (ipilimumab) was tested in patients with chemo-refractory metastatic non-small-cell lung cancer. Via the germline V gene, CDR1 is SGHVS and CDR2 FNYEAQ. From its cysteine to its phenylalanine, the CDR3 spans 14 amino acids. Only the CDR3 DNA stays, 42 bases, in frame from base 1. V has 1 base trimmed and J has 5 bases trimmed; junction bases matching no gene number 3. The library was produced with the immunoSEQ multiplex PCR assay. TCRdb limited this immuneACCESS table to in-frame rearrangements with V and J called. A share of clones is missing; checked studies link under half to unresolved V genes, and the rest is unexplained. Within this sample are about 38,000 clones, with 70% to 80% of them counted one time only. The ten largest clones add up to about 8.1% of the sample.

This TCR was recovered from a human donor with non-small cell lung cancer who had stable disease on radiotherapy plus ipilimumab. In this chain, TRBV7-6 is recombined with TRBJ2-5; 8 junctional bases match TRBD1. Sequencing was performed on peripheral blood, taken from a patient treated with radiotherapy plus ipilimumab. The CDR3 protein sequence reads: CASSLGTGRETQYF. The sequence in DNA is TGTGCCAGCAGCTTAGGGACAGGGCGCGAGACCCAGTACTTC.